Shown below are 27 T cell receptor beta chains from a single sample sequenced in a study of early T cells in non-severe SARS-CoV-2 infection. Each CDR3 protein gets one entry after TCRdb re-called the 5' RACE reads with MiXCR. This table has approximately 110,000 distinct CDR3 sequences, under 15% appearing once. Sequenced input: whole blood. All receptors come from an adult who was a healthcare worker with PCR-confirmed SARS-CoV-2 infection or an uninfected control (not recorded which).

This clonotype was seen ten or more times. This rearrangement joins TRBV12-3 or TRBV12-4 to TRBJ1-2, with D perhaps TRBD1 (5 bases). The CDR3 is 13 residues long. V shed 2 bases and J shed 7 bases, with 11 bases lying between them. CDR3 loop: CASSLRGGSGYTF. The CDR3 region has the DNA TGTGCCAGCAGTTTAAGGGGAGGTAGTGGCTACACCTTC.

In its sample, this clonotype was seen a few times. The J gene is TRBJ1-3, the V gene TRBV6-1; D is perhaps TRBD1 (5 bases). CDR1 is MNHNS, CDR2 SASEGT, per germline. V dropped 1 base and J dropped 2 bases, with 9 bases sitting between them. CDR3 length: 15 amino acids. CDR3 in amino acids: CASSEEGRAGNTIYF. CDR3 DNA sequence: TGTGCCAGCAGTGAAGAGGGGCGGGCTGGAAACACCATATATTTT.

The chain combines TRBV10-3 with TRBJ2-1; the D gene could be TRBD1 or TRBD2 (6 bases each). The V and J ends lost 0 bases and 10 bases respectively, with 22 bases between them. The CDR3 is 17 residues long. The germline CDR1 and CDR2 sequences are ENHRY and SYGVKD. CDR3 DNA: TGTGCCATCAGTGAGTCAGTTGGGGGGCTACCCACGGGGGAGCAGTTCTTC. This gives the protein CAISESVGGLPTGEQFF.

This clonotype was counted between two and nine times. The V call is TRBV7-9, the J call TRBJ2-3; D gene ambiguous. Trimming shortened V by 6 bases and J by 1 base, and 2 bases separated the two germline ends. The CDR3 sequence is 11 residues long. Per the germline V gene, CDR1 is SEHNR and CDR2 is FQNEAQ (reference sequence). The CDR3 loop is CASRGTDTQYF. DNA of the CDR3: TGTGCCAGCAGAGGCACAGATACGCAGTATTTT.

The chain recombines TRBV6-2 or TRBV6-3 with TRBJ1-3, with TRBD1 as a possible D gene (6 bases). The germline V gene encodes CDR1 MNHEY and CDR2 SVGEGT. The V end lost 5 bases, the J end lost 0 bases, and 8 bases lay between the germline ends. The CDR3 extends over 14 amino acids. CDR3 amino acids: CASSQQGSGNTIYF. The DNA of the CDR3 is TGTGCCAGCAGTCAACAGGGCTCTGGAAACACCATATATTTT.

This clonotype was detected many times. The chain links TRBV2 to TRBJ2-1; a weak D match, TRBD1 (6 bases). The CDR3 has 14 residues. V lost 5 bases and J lost 4, with 12 bases in between. Germline values: CDR1 SNHLY, CDR2 FYNNEI. CDR3 amino acids: CASSSDRSYNEQFF. The CDR3 coding sequence is TGTGCCAGCAGTTCCGACAGGTCGTACAATGAGCAGTTCTTC.

The genes are TRBV5-4 and TRBJ2-5; D unclear. This CDR3 contains 18 residues. Looked up from germline, CDR1 is SGHNT and CDR2 is YYREEE (reference sequence). Trimming took off 4 bases at V and 2 bases at J, with 24 bases between the two ends. CDR3 bases: TGTGCCAGCAGCATGAGAGTTTCGCTGGCCTTTCGACAAGAGACCCAGTACTTC. Its translation is CASSMRVSLAFRQETQYF.

This chain joins TRBV18 and TRBJ2-5; D assignment may be TRBD1 or TRBD2 (7 bases each). Germline values: CDR1 KGHSH, CDR2 LQKENI. This CDR3 region has 16 residues. Trimming took off 3 bases at V and 3 bases at J, with 17 bases between the two ends. CDR3 sequence (DNA): TGTGCCAGCTCACCCCGGGGGGACAGCGCAGAAGAGACCCAGTACTTC. This encodes CASSPRGDSAEETQYF. The entire variable domain, with the rest obtained from reference TRBV18 and TRBJ2-5, is as follows: NAGVMQNPRHLVRRRGQEARLRCSPMKGHSHVYWYRQLPEEGLKFMVYLQKENIIDESGMPKERFSAEFPKEGPSILRIQQVVRGDSAAYFCASSPRGDSAEETQYFGPGTRLLVL.

This clonotype has more than one count but fewer than ten. The V call is TRBV5-6, the J call TRBJ2-5; D possibly corresponds to TRBD2 (7 bases). From germline, CDR1 is SGHDT and CDR2 YYEEEE. V was shortened by 2 bases and J by 4 bases, with 18 bases between the two germline ends. The CDR3 has 16 residues. Here the CDR3 DNA reads TGTGCCAGCAGCTTATATTGGGGGGGCCGAGGAGAGACCCAGTACTTC. Translating gives CASSLYWGGRGETQYF.

Many counts were recorded for this clonotype. The chain uses TRBV7-8 and TRBJ2-7, with no clear D. The CDR3 has 13 residues. Per germline, CDR1 SGHVS and CDR2 FQNEAQ. The ends were cut back, 5 bases at V and 4 bases at J, with 12 bases in the middle. The CDR3 sequence: CASSPPGSYEQYF. CDR3 sequence (DNA): TGTGCCAGCAGCCCGCCAGGAAGTTACGAGCAGTACTTC. The full variable domain, with the rest looked up from reference TRBV7-8 and TRBJ2-7, is GAGVSQSPRYKVAKRGQDVALRCDPISGHVSLFWYQQALGQGPEFLTYFQNEAQLDKSGLPSDRFFAERPEGSVSTLKIQRTQQEDSAVYLCASSPPGSYEQYFGPGTRLTVT.

This clonotype was counted a few times. The chain links TRBV27 to TRBJ1-6, with 7 nucleotides matching TRBD1. The V segment lost 2 bases and the J segment 7 bases; nucleotides outside the gene matches: 2. CDR1 is MNHEY and CDR2 is SMNVEV in the germline V gene (reference sequence). CDR3 size: 14 residues. The CDR3 nucleotides read TGTGCCAGCAGTTTAGGGACAGTAAATTCACCCCTCCACTTT. This translates into CASSLGTVNSPLHF.

This clonotype was seen at least ten times. The rearrangement joins TRBV7-6 to TRBJ2-7, with 10 nucleotides matching TRBD2. Germline trimming cut 0 bases from V and 6 bases from J; bases unmatched to any gene: 8. Per germline, CDR1 SGHVS and CDR2 FNYEAQ. The CDR3 is 16 residues long. The CDR3: CASSLAPSGGETEQYF. The DNA of the CDR3 is TGTGCCAGCAGCTTAGCTCCGAGCGGGGGGGAAACCGAGCAGTACTTC.

J is TRBJ2-7 and V is TRBV3-1, with D maybe TRBD1 (6 bases). Trimming pared 5 bases from V and 0 bases from J, leaving 11 bases between. The V gene's germline CDR1 is LGHDT and CDR2 YNNKEL (reference sequence). The CDR3 contains 14 residues. The DNA for the CDR3 is TGTGCCAGCAGCTTCCGGACAGTCTCCTACGAGCAGTACTTC. Translating it yields CASSFRTVSYEQYF.

The rearrangement links TRBV6-1 to TRBJ2-3, with D possibly TRBD2 on 6 matching bases. This CDR3 contains 14 residues. CDR1 is MNHNS and CDR2 is SASEGT in the germline V gene. Trimming left V 7 bases short and J 2 bases short, with 13 bases between. CDR3 protein: CASIAGPHTDTQYF. CDR3 sequence (DNA): TGTGCCAGCATTGCGGGACCCCACACAGATACGCAGTATTTT.

This clonotype was seen a handful of times. V gene TRBV30 combines with J gene TRBJ2-1, with 11 bases that match TRBD2. J gave up 4 bases and V 5 bases, and 7 bases lay outside the gene matches. CDR3 length: 15 amino acids. In germline, CDR1 is GTSNPN, CDR2 SVGIG (reference sequence). CDR3 bases: TGTGCCTGGGTTAGCGGGGGGGCGTTTTACAATGAGCAGTTCTTC. Protein product: CAWVSGGAFYNEQFF.

This chain uses TRBV10-3 with TRBJ2-1, with 12 bases aligning to TRBD2. The CDR3 covers 18 residues. Losses at the gene ends were 1 base for V and 2 bases for J; bases not matched to a gene: 6. The germline V gene has CDR1 ENHRY and CDR2 SYGVKD. The CDR3 DNA is TGTGCCATCAGTGAGTGGCGGACTAGCGGGAAAACCTACAATGAGCAGTTCTTC. Translated, it gives CAISEWRTSGKTYNEQFF.

This clonotype was detected only a few times. The germline gene is not matched at one end of the junction; a read error may be the cause. The rearrangement links TRBV12-3 or TRBV12-4 to TRBJ2-5; tentatively, D is TRBD2 (7 bases). This CDR3 contains 14 residues. CDR3 DNA sequence: TGTGCCAGCAGCTTAGGGGGGGGCGAGGAGACCCAGTACTTC. It yields the protein CASSLGGGEETQYF.

In this sample, this clonotype turned up a few times. V is TRBV7-2 and J is TRBJ2-1, with D uncertain. Germline CDR1 reads SGHTA; CDR2 reads FQGNSA. With 7 bases removed from V and 0 bases from J, the gap between germline ends came to 13 bases. The CDR3 is 15 amino acids. CDR3 residues: CASIKASSSYNEQFF. For the CDR3, the DNA is TGTGCCAGCATCAAAGCGTCGAGCTCCTACAATGAGCAGTTCTTC.

Ten or more counts support this clonotype. V and J are TRBV7-9 and TRBJ2-2; 10 bases match TRBD1. J gave up 2 bases and V 3 bases, and 3 bases lay outside the gene matches. CDR1 is SEHNR and CDR2 is FQNEAQ in the germline V gene (reference sequence). This CDR3 contains 16 residues. CDR3 amino acids: CASSFWTGGNTGELFF. The CDR3 DNA reads TGTGCCAGCAGCTTCTGGACAGGGGGTAACACCGGGGAGCTGTTTTTT.

The table lists this clonotype with many counts. The chain recombines TRBV7-6 with TRBJ2-5; 9 bases align to TRBD2. The germline CDR1 and CDR2 sequences are SGHVS and FNYEAQ. Trimming cost V 1 base and J 4 bases; bases outside gene matches: 7. The CDR3 is 16 amino acids. The CDR3 DNA reads as TGTGCCAGCAGCTTAGTGCCAGCGGGGGGAACAGAGACCCAGTACTTC. This sequence encodes CASSLVPAGGTETQYF.

This clonotype has a count of ten or more. The chain employs TRBV7-2 and TRBJ2-2, with D unresolved. V shed 2 bases and J shed 1 base, with 5 bases lying between them. The length of the CDR3 is 14 residues. The germline V gene encodes CDR1 SGHTA and CDR2 FQGNSA. DNA of the CDR3: TGTGCCAGCAGCTTACCAGGGAACACCGGGGAGCTGTTTTTT. Amino acid sequence: CASSLPGNTGELFF.

The chain combines TRBV11-2 with TRBJ2-1; 13 bases map to TRBD2. Germline trimming cut 4 bases from V and 6 bases from J; bases unmatched to any gene: 3. The germline V gene has CDR1 SGHAT and CDR2 FQNNGV. This CDR3 has 15 residues. Written as DNA, the CDR3 is TGTGCCAGCAGCTCCACTAGCGGGGGGGCCAATGAGCAGTTCTTC. Translated: CASSSTSGGANEQFF.

V usage is TRBV6-1 and J usage is TRBJ2-1, with TRBD2 matching over 9 bases. V was pared by 7 bases and J by 3 bases, with 4 bases of the junction left unmatched. CDR3 size: 14 residues. Germline CDR1 is MNHNS and CDR2 is SASEGT. This CDR3 reads CASMAGGIYNEQFF. The DNA of the CDR3 is TGTGCCAGCATGGCGGGGGGGATCTACAATGAGCAGTTCTTC.

The chain joins TRBV7-9 to TRBJ1-4, with D maybe TRBD1 (5 bases). The CDR3 runs to 14 residues. V shed 0 bases and J shed 8 bases, with 10 bases lying between them. Germline V CDR1 and CDR2: SEHNR, FQNEAQ (reference sequence). In DNA, the CDR3 is TGTGCCAGCAGCTTAGCTGGGGGGGAAGAAAAACTGTTTTTT. The encoded protein is CASSLAGGEEKLFF.

This clonotype was seen many times. The DNA of the CDR3 is TGCGCCAGCAGCTCACGGACAGGGGGCTACAATGAGCAGTTCTTC. This gives the protein CASSSRTGGYNEQFF. V and J are TRBV5-1 and TRBJ2-1, with TRBD1 matching over 10 bases. The CDR3 contains 15 residues. V gave up 3 bases and J gave up 3 bases; unmatched junction bases: 3. Germline CDR1 SGHRS, CDR2 YFSETQ.

This clonotype was counted at least ten times. The rearrangement joins TRBV20-1 to TRBJ2-3, with D perhaps matching TRBD2 (6 bases). This CDR3 is built from 16 residues. Germline V lookup: CDR1 DFQATT, CDR2 SNEGSKA (reference sequence). The V end lost 1 base, the J end lost 1 base, and 15 bases lay between the germline ends. The CDR3 here is CSARGFRGSRTDTQYF. For the CDR3, the DNA is TGCAGTGCTAGAGGCTTTCGGGGGTCCCGCACAGATACGCAGTATTTT.

The chain couples TRBV5-4 to TRBJ1-2; TRBD1 is a possible D gene (6 bases). The CDR3 consists of 13 residues. Germline V CDR1 and CDR2: SGHNT, YYREEE (reference sequence). V lost 3 bases, J lost 5 bases, and 11 bases lay in between. The CDR3 nucleotides are TGTGCCAGCAGCTCGACAGGACAGTATGGCTACACCTTC. Amino acids: CASSSTGQYGYTF.